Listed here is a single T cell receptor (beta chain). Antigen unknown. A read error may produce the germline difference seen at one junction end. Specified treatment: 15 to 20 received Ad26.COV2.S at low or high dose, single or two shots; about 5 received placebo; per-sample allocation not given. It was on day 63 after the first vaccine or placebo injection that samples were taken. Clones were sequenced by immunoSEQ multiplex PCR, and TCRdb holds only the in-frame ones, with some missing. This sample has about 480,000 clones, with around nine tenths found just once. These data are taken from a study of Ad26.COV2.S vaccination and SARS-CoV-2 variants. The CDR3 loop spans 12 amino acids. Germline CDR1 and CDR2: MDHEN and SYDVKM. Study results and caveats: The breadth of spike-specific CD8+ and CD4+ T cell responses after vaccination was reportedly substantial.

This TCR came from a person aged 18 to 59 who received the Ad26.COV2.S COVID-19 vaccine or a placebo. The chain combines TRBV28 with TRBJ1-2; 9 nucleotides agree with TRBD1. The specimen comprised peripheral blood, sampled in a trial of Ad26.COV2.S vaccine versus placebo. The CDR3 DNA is TGTGCCAGCAGTTCGGCCGGGACAGGGAATCCCTTC. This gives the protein CASSSAGTGNPF.